This TCR beta chain was found in a study of blood T cell repertoires in COVID-19. V was trimmed by 0 bases and J by 3 bases, leaving 11 bases between them. Per the germline V gene, CDR1 is LGHDT and CDR2 is YNNKEL (reference sequence). The CDR3 contains 15 residues. Using immunoSEQ multiplex PCR, the repertoire was profiled, and TCRdb retains in-frame clones only, with some absent. Of 200,000 to 250,000 clones in the sample, 75% to 90% were seen once. The chain employs TRBV3-1 (or the pseudogene TRBV3-2) and TRBJ1-2; D might be TRBD1 (6 bases). This TCR was recovered from a woman aged 25 to 45 who had recovered from COVID-19. The sequencing input was peripheral blood. The CDR3 spells CASSQEFRGDYGYTF. CDR3 DNA: TGTGCCAGCAGCCAAGAGTTCAGGGGTGACTATGGCTACACCTTC.